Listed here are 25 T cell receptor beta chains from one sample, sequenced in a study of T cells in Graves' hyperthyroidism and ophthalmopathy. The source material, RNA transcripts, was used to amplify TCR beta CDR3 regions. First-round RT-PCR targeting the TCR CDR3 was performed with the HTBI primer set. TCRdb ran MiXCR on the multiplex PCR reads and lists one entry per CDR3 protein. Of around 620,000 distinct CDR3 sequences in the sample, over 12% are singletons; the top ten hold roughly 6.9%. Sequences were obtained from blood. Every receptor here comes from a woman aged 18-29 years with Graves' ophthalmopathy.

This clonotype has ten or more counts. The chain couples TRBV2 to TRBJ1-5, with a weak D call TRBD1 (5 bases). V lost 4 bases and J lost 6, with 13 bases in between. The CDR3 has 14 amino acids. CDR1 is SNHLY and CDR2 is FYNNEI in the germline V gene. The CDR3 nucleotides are TGTGCCAGCAGTGGGGCAGGGTATGGTCAGCCCCAGCATTTT. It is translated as CASSGAGYGQPQHF.

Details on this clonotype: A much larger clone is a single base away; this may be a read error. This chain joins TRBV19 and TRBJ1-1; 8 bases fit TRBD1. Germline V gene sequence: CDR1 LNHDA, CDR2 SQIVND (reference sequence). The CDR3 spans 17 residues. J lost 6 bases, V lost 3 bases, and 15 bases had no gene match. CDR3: CASSIYAVKDRVAEAFF. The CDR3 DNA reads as TGTGCCAGTAGTATTTACGCAGTTAAGGACAGGGTGGCTGAAGCTTTCTTT. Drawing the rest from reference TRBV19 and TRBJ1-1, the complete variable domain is DGGITQSPKYLFRKEGQNVTLSCEQNLNHDAMYWYRQDPGQGLRLIYYSQIVNDFQKGDIAEGYSVSREKKESFPLTVTSAQKNPTAFYLCASSIYAVKDRVAEAFFGQGTRLTVV.

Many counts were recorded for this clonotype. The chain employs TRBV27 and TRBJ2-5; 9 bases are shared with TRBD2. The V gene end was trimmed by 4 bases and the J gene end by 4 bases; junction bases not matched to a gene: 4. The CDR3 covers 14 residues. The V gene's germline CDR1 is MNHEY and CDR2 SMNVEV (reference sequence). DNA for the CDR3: TGTGCCAGCAGTTCGGTAGCGGGAGCAGAGACCCAGTACTTC. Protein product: CASSSVAGAETQYF.

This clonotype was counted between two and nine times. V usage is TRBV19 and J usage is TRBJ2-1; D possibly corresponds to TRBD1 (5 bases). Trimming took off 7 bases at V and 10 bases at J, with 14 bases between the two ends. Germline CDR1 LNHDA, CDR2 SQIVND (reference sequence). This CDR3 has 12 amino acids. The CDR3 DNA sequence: TGTGCCAGTACCTCCCCAGGGCTGGAGCAGTTCTTC. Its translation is CASTSPGLEQFF.

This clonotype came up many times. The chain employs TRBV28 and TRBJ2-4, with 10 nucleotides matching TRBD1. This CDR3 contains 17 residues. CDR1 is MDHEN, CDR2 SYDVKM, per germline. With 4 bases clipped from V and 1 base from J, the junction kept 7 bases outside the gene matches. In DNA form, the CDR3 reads TGTGCCAGCAGTTCGATAAGGGACAGGGGCGCCAAAAACATTCAGTACTTC. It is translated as CASSSIRDRGAKNIQYF. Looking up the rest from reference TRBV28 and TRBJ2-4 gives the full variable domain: DVKVTQSSRYLVKRTGEKVFLECVQDMDHENMFWYRQDPGLGLRLIYFSYDVKMKEKGDIPEGYSVSREKKERFSLILESASTNQTSMYLCASSSIRDRGAKNIQYFGAGTRLSVL.

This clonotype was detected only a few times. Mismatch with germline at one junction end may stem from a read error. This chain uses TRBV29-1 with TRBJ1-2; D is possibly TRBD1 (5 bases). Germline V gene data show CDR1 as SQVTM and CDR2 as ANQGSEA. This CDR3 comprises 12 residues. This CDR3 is CSVGGETYGHTF. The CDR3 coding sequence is TGCAGCGTCGGGGGGGAGACCTATGGCCACACCTTC.

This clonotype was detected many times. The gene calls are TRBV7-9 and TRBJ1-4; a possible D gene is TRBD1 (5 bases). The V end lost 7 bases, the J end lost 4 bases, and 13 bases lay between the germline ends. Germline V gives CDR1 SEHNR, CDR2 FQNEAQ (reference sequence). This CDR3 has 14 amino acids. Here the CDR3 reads CASIPQDSNEKLFF. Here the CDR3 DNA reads TGTGCCAGCATCCCCCAAGACAGTAATGAAAAACTGTTTTTT.

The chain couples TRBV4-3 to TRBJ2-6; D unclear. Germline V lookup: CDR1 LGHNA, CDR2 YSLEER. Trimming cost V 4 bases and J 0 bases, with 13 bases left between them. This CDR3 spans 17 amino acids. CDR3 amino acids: CASSPTPRPSGANVLTF. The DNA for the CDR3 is TGCGCCAGCAGCCCAACTCCGAGACCCTCTGGGGCCAACGTCCTGACTTTC.

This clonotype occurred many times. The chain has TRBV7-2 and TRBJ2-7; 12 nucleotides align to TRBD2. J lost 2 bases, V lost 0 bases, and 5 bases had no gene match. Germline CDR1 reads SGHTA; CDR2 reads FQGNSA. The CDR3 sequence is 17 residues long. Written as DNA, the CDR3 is TGTGCCAGCAGCTTAGCCGTGCTAGCGGGAGGGGCCTACGAGCAGTACTTC. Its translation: CASSLAVLAGGAYEQYF.

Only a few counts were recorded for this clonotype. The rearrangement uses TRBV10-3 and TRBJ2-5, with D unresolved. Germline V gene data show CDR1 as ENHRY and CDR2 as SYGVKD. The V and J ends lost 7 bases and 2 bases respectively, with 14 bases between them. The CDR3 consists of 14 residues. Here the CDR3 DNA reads TGTGCCATCATGGAGTCGCAGGAACAAGAGACCCAGTACTTC. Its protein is CAIMESQEQETQYF.

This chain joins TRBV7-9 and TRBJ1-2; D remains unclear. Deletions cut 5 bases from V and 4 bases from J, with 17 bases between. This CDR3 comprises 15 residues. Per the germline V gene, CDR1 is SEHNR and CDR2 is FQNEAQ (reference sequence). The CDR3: CASSRVLNFTYGYTF. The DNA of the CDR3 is TGTGCCAGCAGCCGGGTTCTAAATTTTACCTATGGCTACACCTTC.

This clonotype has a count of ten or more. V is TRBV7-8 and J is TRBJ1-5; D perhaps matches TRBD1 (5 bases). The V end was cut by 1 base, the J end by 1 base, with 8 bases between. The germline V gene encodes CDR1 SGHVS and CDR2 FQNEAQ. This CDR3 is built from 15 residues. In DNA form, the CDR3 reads TGTGCCAGCAGCTTAGAGGGGATGAGCAATCAGCCCCAGCATTTT. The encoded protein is CASSLEGMSNQPQHF.

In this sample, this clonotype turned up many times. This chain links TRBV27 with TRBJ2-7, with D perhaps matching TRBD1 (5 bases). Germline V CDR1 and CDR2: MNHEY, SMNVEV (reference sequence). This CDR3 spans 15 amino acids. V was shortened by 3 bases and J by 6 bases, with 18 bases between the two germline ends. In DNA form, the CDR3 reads TGTGCCAGCAGTTTCCTATCAGGGAAGTTCGGCGAGCAGTACTTC. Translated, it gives CASSFLSGKFGEQYF.

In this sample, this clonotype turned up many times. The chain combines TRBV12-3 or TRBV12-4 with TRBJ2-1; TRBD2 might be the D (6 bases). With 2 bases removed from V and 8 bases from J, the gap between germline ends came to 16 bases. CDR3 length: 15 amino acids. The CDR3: CASSLSEGRLHEQFF. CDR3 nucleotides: TGTGCCAGCAGTTTATCGGAGGGCCGTCTCCATGAGCAGTTCTTC.

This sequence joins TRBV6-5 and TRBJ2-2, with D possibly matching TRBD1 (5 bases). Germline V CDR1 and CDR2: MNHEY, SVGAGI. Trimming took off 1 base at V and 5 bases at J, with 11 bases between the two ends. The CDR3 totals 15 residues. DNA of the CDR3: TGTGCCAGCAGTTACTTGGCAGGGTCAACCGGGGAGCTGTTTTTT. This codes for CASSYLAGSTGELFF.

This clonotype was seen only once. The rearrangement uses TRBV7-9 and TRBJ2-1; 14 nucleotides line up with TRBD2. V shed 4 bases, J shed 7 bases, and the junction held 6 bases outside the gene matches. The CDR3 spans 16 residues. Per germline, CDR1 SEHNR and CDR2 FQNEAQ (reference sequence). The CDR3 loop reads CASSSSRTSGRNEQFF. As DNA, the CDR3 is TGTGCCAGCAGCTCGTCAAGGACTAGCGGGAGGAATGAGCAGTTCTTC.

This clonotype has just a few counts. The CDR3 here is CASSPSAGSRAGELFF. Here the CDR3 DNA reads TGTGCCAGCAGCCCCTCGGCGGGGTCAAGGGCCGGGGAGCTGTTTTTT. The chain combines TRBV5-5 with TRBJ2-2, with D perhaps TRBD2 (6 bases). The CDR3 loop spans 16 amino acids. CDR1 is SGHKS and CDR2 is YYEKEE in the germline V gene (reference sequence). V shed 4 bases and J shed 6 bases, with 19 bases lying between them. Supplemented by reference TRBV5-5 and TRBJ2-2, the full variable domain reads DAGVTQSPTHLIKTRGQQVTLRCSPISGHKSVSWYQQVLGQGPQFIFQYYEKEERGRGNFPDRFSARQFPNYSSELNVNALLLGDSALYLCASSPSAGSRAGELFFGEGSRLTVL.

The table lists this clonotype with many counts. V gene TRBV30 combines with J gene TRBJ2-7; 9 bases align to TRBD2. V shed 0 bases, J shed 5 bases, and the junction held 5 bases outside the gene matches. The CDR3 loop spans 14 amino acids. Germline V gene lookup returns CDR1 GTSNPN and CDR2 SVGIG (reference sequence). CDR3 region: CAWSVAGGIDEQYF. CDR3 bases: TGTGCCTGGAGTGTCGCGGGGGGGATCGACGAGCAGTACTTC.

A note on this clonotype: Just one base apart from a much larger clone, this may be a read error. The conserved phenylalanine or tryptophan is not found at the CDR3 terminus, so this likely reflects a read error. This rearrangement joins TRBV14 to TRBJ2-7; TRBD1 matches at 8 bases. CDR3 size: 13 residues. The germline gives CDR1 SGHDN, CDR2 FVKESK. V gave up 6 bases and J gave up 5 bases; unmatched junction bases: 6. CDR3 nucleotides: TGTGCCAGCAGACACAGGGGGTTCCACGAGCAGTACCTC. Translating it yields CASRHRGFHEQYL.

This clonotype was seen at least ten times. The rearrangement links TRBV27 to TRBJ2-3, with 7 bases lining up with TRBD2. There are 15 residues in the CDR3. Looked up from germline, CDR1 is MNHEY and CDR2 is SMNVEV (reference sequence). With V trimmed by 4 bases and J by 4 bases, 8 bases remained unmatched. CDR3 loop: CASSWDGRSADTQYF. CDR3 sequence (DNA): TGTGCCAGCAGTTGGGACGGGAGGTCGGCAGATACGCAGTATTTT.

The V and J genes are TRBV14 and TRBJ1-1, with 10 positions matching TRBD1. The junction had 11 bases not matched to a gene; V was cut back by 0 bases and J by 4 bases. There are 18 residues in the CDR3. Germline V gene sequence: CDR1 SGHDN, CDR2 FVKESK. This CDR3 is CASSQDLGTGDLITEAFF. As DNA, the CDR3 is TGTGCCAGCAGCCAAGATCTAGGGACAGGGGATCTTATCACTGAAGCTTTCTTT.

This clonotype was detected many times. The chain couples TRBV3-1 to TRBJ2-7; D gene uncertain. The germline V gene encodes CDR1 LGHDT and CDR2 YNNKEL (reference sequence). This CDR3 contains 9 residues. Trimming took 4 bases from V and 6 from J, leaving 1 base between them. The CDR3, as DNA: TGTGCCAGCAGCCTCGAGCAGTACTTC. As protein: CASSLEQYF.

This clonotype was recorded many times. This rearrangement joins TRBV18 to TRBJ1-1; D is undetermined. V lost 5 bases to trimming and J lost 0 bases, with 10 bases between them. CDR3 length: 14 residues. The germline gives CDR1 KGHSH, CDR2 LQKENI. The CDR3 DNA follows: TGTGCCAGCTCAGCCGCAGGAATGAACACTGAAGCTTTCTTT. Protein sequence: CASSAAGMNTEAFF. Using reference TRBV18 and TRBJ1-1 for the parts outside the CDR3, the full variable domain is NAGVMQNPRHLVRRRGQEARLRCSPMKGHSHVYWYRQLPEEGLKFMVYLQKENIIDESGMPKERFSAEFPKEGPSILRIQQVVRGDSAAYFCASSAAGMNTEAFFGQGTRLTVV.

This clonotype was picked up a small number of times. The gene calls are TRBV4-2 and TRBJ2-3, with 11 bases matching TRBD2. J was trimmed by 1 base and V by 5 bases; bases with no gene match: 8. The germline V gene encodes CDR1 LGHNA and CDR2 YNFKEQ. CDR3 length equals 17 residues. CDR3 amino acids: CASSTLKLAGGTDTQYF. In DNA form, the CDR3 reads TGTGCCAGCAGCACACTTAAACTAGCGGGAGGCACAGATACGCAGTATTTT.

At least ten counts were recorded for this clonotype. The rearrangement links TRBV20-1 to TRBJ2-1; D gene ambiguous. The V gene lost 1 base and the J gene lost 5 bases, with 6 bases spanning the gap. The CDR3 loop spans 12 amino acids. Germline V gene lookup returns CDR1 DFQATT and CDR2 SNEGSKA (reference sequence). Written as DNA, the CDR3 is TGCAGTGCTAGAGTAGAACACAATGAGCAGTTCTTC. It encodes CSARVEHNEQFF.